One and the same sample provided the 16 T cell receptor beta chains below, sequenced in a study of circulating CD8 cells and anti-PD-1 response in melanoma. Four subsets defined by PD-1 and/or TIGIT were sorted from live CD3+CD8+TCRalphabeta+ cells. Using roughly 16 ng of total RNA, TCR libraries were made with the QIAseq Immune Repertoire TCR panel. Via MiXCR, TCRdb re-called the reads, giving one row per CDR3 protein. In the table there are some 520 distinct CDR3 sequences, approximately 4% of which are singletons. Sequenced here: CD8+ T cells from PBMCs, sampled at baseline or after one month of anti-PD-1 therapy (not recorded which). All receptors derive from a human donor with melanoma.

This clonotype is large in the sample. The V and J genes are TRBV2 and TRBJ1-1; the D is unclear. The CDR3 totals 13 residues. CDR1 SNHLY and CDR2 FYNNEI come from the germline V gene. Deletions cut 3 bases from V and 6 bases from J, with 11 bases between. DNA for the CDR3: TGTGCCAGCAGTGATGCAGCTAATCCTGAAGCTTTCTTT. Translating it yields CASSDAANPEAFF.

Judged by abundance, this clonotype is large. This chain links TRBV19 with TRBJ1-2; D unclear. V lost 6 bases and J 5 bases, leaving 13 bases between the germline ends. Germline lookup yields CDR1 LNHDA and CDR2 SQIVND (reference sequence). The CDR3 loop spans 13 amino acids. The DNA of the CDR3 is TGTGCCAGTAGCCACCTCGTTGAGTATGGCTACACCTTC. Translated, it gives CASSHLVEYGYTF.

This clonotype is large by share. This rearrangement joins TRBV19 to TRBJ1-1, with TRBD1 identical over 9 bases. Germline V gene sequence: CDR1 LNHDA, CDR2 SQIVND (reference sequence). The length of the CDR3 is 16 residues. V lost 0 bases to trimming and J lost 7 bases; unmatched junction nucleotides: 9. The CDR3 nucleotides read TGTGCCAGTAGTATAGACCCCCGGACAGGGGTTGGTGAAGCTTTCTTT. It encodes CASSIDPRTGVGEAFF.

This clonotype is classed as large. The V and J genes are TRBV20-1 and TRBJ2-1, with D possibly being TRBD1 or TRBD2 (5 bases each). With 6 bases removed from V and 2 bases from J, the gap between germline ends came to 14 bases. The CDR3 is 14 amino acids. Germline-derived CDR1 and CDR2 are DFQATT and SNEGSKA (reference sequence). CDR3: CSAVGAGTYNEQFF. CDR3 DNA: TGCAGTGCCGTAGGGGCGGGCACCTACAATGAGCAGTTCTTC.

By sample share, this clonotype is large. The V gene is TRBV7-3, the J gene TRBJ2-1, with 11 bases identical to TRBD2. This CDR3 is 19 amino acids long. The ends lost 5 bases at V and 0 bases at J; junction bases unmatched: 12. The V gene's germline CDR1 is SGHTA and CDR2 FQGTGA. This chain's CDR3 is CASSPRLAGNTRSYNEQFF. The CDR3, as DNA: TGTGCCAGCAGCCCTCGACTAGCGGGAAACACTCGCTCCTACAATGAGCAGTTCTTC.

By share of the sample, this clonotype is large. The V gene is TRBV7-2, the J gene TRBJ2-7, with D possibly being TRBD1 (5 bases). V shed 6 bases and J shed 6 bases, with 18 bases lying between them. The CDR3 contains 14 residues. From germline, CDR1 is SGHTA and CDR2 FQGNSA. For the CDR3, the DNA is TGTGCCAGCAGTCAAGCCCAAGGGGTGGTCGAGCAGTACTTC. This codes for CASSQAQGVVEQYF.

This clonotype is termed medium-sized. The rearrangement links TRBV29-1 to TRBJ2-1, with D possibly matching TRBD2 (6 bases). The V end lost 7 bases, the J end lost 0 bases, and 19 bases lay between the germline ends. Germline V CDR1 and CDR2: SQVTM, ANQGSEA. The CDR3 covers 16 residues. For the CDR3, the DNA is TGCAGCGCACCACCGACTAGTCGGAGCTCCTACAATGAGCAGTTCTTC. Protein product: CSAPPTSRSSYNEQFF.

In this sample, this clonotype is large. V usage is TRBV27 and J usage is TRBJ2-7; tentatively, D is TRBD2 (6 bases). V gave up 6 bases and J gave up 3 bases, with 18 bases separating them. CDR3 length: 15 amino acids. CDR1 is MNHEY and CDR2 is SMNVEV in the germline V gene (reference sequence). CDR3 loop: CASSQRLGSLYEQYF. CDR3 nucleotides: TGTGCCAGCAGCCAAAGACTAGGATCCCTCTACGAGCAGTACTTC.

This clonotype is labeled medium-sized. The chain is built from TRBV20-1 and TRBJ1-1, with D unclear. CDR3 length equals 14 residues. The germline gives CDR1 DFQATT, CDR2 SNEGSKA (reference sequence). V was trimmed by 3 bases and J by 5 bases, leaving 16 bases between them. The CDR3 coding sequence is TGCAGTGCTAGTCGCCCAGACACTCCAACTGAAGCTTTCTTT. Translating gives CSASRPDTPTEAFF.

This clonotype counts as medium-sized. J is TRBJ2-4 and V is TRBV20-1; D might be TRBD2 (6 bases). The CDR3 runs 15 residues. V was shortened by 3 bases and J by 2 bases, with 14 bases between the two germline ends. Per the germline V gene, CDR1 is DFQATT and CDR2 is SNEGSKA (reference sequence). The CDR3 protein is CSASRAGSTKNIQYF. CDR3 DNA: TGCAGTGCTAGCAGGGCGGGGTCAACCAAAAACATTCAGTACTTC.

By sample share, this clonotype is large (0.1 to 1%). The gene calls are TRBV18 and TRBJ2-7; the D is unclear. Germline assignment: CDR1 KGHSH and CDR2 LQKENI. The CDR3 loop spans 13 amino acids. V was clipped by 4 bases and J by 0 bases, with 7 bases between them. The CDR3 nucleotides are TGTGCCAGCTCACGGGCGGACTCCTACGAGCAGTACTTC. It translates to CASSRADSYEQYF.

Sample share makes this clonotype medium-sized. V and J are TRBV11-1 and TRBJ2-7; D might be TRBD1 (6 bases). This CDR3 comprises 13 residues. CDR1 is SGHAT and CDR2 is FQDESV in the germline V gene (reference sequence). V was pared by 3 bases and J by 1 base, with 7 bases between. DNA for the CDR3: TGTGCCAGCAGCTTTGGACAGTCCTACGAGCAGTACTTC. Its translation: CASSFGQSYEQYF.

This clonotype qualifies as medium-sized. This rearrangement joins TRBV30 to TRBJ2-1; 12 bases fit TRBD2. The CDR3 is 14 residues long. Trimming cost V 4 bases and J 3 bases; bases outside gene matches: 1. In germline, CDR1 is GTSNPN, CDR2 SVGIG (reference sequence). CDR3 loop: CAWTGLAGYNEQFF. In nucleotides, the CDR3 is TGTGCCTGGACGGGACTAGCGGGCTACAATGAGCAGTTCTTC.

This clonotype is judged medium-sized. The V and J genes are TRBV10-2 and TRBJ2-7; 7 bases line up with TRBD2. The CDR3 runs 12 residues. The junction had 2 bases not matched to a gene; V was cut back by 6 bases and J by 3 bases. Germline assignment: CDR1 WSHSY and CDR2 SAAADI. The CDR3 loop reads CASRASGYEQYF. The CDR3 region has the DNA TGCGCCAGCAGAGCTAGCGGCTACGAGCAGTACTTC.

In this sample, this clonotype is large. The rearrangement links TRBV7-2 to TRBJ1-3; D is ambiguous. V was clipped by 6 bases and J by 1 base, with 10 bases between them. The germline V gene has CDR1 SGHTA and CDR2 FQGNSA. The CDR3 is 14 residues long. CDR3 sequence: CASSPMMSGNTIYF. The CDR3 DNA reads as TGTGCCAGCAGTCCCATGATGTCTGGAAACACCATATATTTT.

By share, this clonotype counts as large. The chain couples TRBV20-1 to TRBJ2-7; maybe TRBD1 (7 bases). V shed 6 bases and J shed 4 bases, with 16 bases lying between them. The CDR3 is 13 amino acids. The germline V gene has CDR1 DFQATT and CDR2 SNEGSKA (reference sequence). Here the CDR3 DNA reads TGCAGTGCCCCGGAGGGGGCCTTGTACGAGCAGTACTTC. Translation gives CSAPEGALYEQYF.